These 20 T cell receptor beta chains share one sample of origin, sequenced in a study of T cells in women clearing cervical HPV infection. Generated by immunoSEQ multiplex PCR, the TCRdb table keeps only in-frame clones and is missing some. Its table records about 29,000 clones. Material for sequencing was blood buffy coat. The receptors come from a woman aged 18 to 75 with a cervical HPV16 infection that either progressed to CIN3+ or cleared (not recorded which).

As regards this clone: The sequence runs out 3 residues before the end of the CDR3; the remainder is reconstructed from the germline J gene. The rearrangement links TRBV30 to TRBJ2-1, with 8 bases lining up with TRBD2. After removal of 2 bases from V and 8 bases from J, the junction contained 11 bases not matched to a gene. The CDR3 runs to 15 residues. The germline V gene has CDR1 GTSNPN and CDR2 SVGIG (reference sequence). This CDR3 is CAWSIGAGEQDEQFF. The sequenced CDR3 bases are TGTGCCTGGAGTATCGGAGCGGGAGAGCAAGATGAG.

As to this clone: The read falls 3 residues short of the CDR3 end, and the missing part is taken from the germline J gene. The chain uses TRBV2 and TRBJ2-7; D is unclear. Germline loops: CDR1 SNHLY, CDR2 FYNNEI. CDR3 size: 12 residues. Trimming cost V 7 bases and J 2 bases, with 9 bases left between them. The sequenced part of the CDR3 DNA is TGTGCCAGCATGGCCCGCACCTACGAG. It codes for CASMARTYE. The entire CDR3 protein is CASMARTYEQYF.

As regards this clone: Sequencing ends 3 residues short of the CDR3 end; the germline J gene provides the rest. This sequence joins TRBV19 and TRBJ2-7; D unclear. The CDR3 consists of 11 residues. V dropped 4 bases and J dropped 2 bases, with 3 bases sitting between them. Germline V gives CDR1 LNHDA, CDR2 SQIVND (reference sequence). CDR3 residues: CASSTTYEQYF. The sequenced part of the CDR3 DNA is TGTGCCAGTAGTACAACCTACGAG.

Concerning this clone itself: Read data end 3 residues before the CDR3 end; the end is taken from the germline J gene. This rearrangement joins TRBV6-4 to TRBJ1-3; TRBD1 matches 7 bases. Germline V gene data show CDR1 as MRHNA and CDR2 as SNTAGT. The CDR3 contains 13 residues. The CDR3: CASSDGQEETIYF. Incomplete CDR3 DNA: TGTGCCAGCAGTGACGGACAGGAGGAAACC.

To note about this clone: The sequenced fragment ends 3 residues before the CDR3 boundary, so the rest is inferred from the germline J gene. The J gene is TRBJ1-6, the V gene TRBV11-2; 7 bases align to TRBD1. Trimming took 5 bases from V and 7 from J; bases not matched to a gene: 5. CDR1 and CDR2 from the germline V gene are SGHAT and FQNNGV. This CDR3 region has 14 residues. CDR3 bases read: TGTGCCAGCAGCCGGGACAGTCGAAATTCACCC. Translation: CASSRDSRNSP. The entire CDR3 reads CASSRDSRNSPLHF.

About this clone itself: Read data end 3 residues before the CDR3 end; the end is taken from the germline J gene. The chain employs TRBV30 and TRBJ1-3; TRBD1 might be the D (5 bases). CDR1 and CDR2 from the germline V gene are GTSNPN and SVGIG (reference sequence). The CDR3 is made up of 14 amino acids. Trimming shortened V by 8 bases and J by 1 base, and 15 bases separated the two germline ends. The sequenced CDR3 bases are TGTGCCCGACACGCCGCAGGGTCTGGAAACACC. Protein sequence: CARHAAGSGNT. In full, the CDR3 reads CARHAAGSGNTIYF.

Turning to this clone: The read finishes 3 residues shy of the CDR3 end, and the germline J gene is used to complete it. The rearrangement joins TRBV2 to TRBJ1-5, with 7 bases fitting TRBD1. Germline-derived CDR1 and CDR2 are SNHLY and FYNNEI. The CDR3 is made up of 13 amino acids. V dropped 7 bases and J dropped 4; count of bases not matched to a gene: 4. This chain's CDR3 is CASNRGPNQPQHF. Incomplete CDR3 DNA: TGTGCCAGCAACAGGGGCCCAAATCAGCCC.

The sequenced part of the CDR3 DNA is TGTGCCTGGAAGCTAGCGGGAATGGAGACC. Translation: CAWKLAGMET. From start to end, the CDR3 is CAWKLAGMETQYF. The chain links TRBV30 to TRBJ2-5; 9 bases line up with TRBD2. The sequenced fragment ends 3 residues before the CDR3 boundary, so the rest is inferred from the germline J gene. The CDR3 is 13 residues long. CDR1 GTSNPN and CDR2 SVGIG come from the germline V gene (reference sequence). V dropped 4 bases and J dropped 5; count of bases not matched to a gene: 5.

On this clone: The CDR3 end falls 3 residues outside the read, so it is completed with the germline J gene. The J gene is TRBJ2-5, the V gene TRBV20-1, with 8 bases fitting TRBD2. Germline CDR1 reads DFQATT; CDR2 reads SNEGSKA (reference sequence). The CDR3 is made up of 12 amino acids. Trimming cost V 3 bases and J 3 bases; bases outside gene matches: 0. This CDR3 reads CSASSGKETQYF. CDR3 bases read: TGCAGTGCTAGTAGCGGGAAAGAGACC.

About this clone itself: The read ends 3 residues early relative to the CDR3; the germline J gene fills the gap. The chain joins TRBV7-9 to TRBJ2-7; 7 nucleotides line up with TRBD1. Germline V gene lookup returns CDR1 SEHNR and CDR2 FQNEAQ (reference sequence). V gave up 4 bases and J gave up 0 bases; unmatched junction bases: 3. CDR3 length: 14 amino acids. The covered CDR3 bases are TGTGCCAGCAGCTCGGACAGGAGCTCCTACGAG. This encodes CASSSDRSSYE. The entire CDR3 reads CASSSDRSSYEQYF.

For this clone: The read stops 3 residues short of the end of the CDR3; the missing end is completed from the germline J gene. The rearrangement links TRBV7-2 to TRBJ2-1; the D gene is possibly TRBD2 (5 bases). Germline assignment: CDR1 SGHTA and CDR2 FQGNSA. V lost 5 bases and J 6 bases, leaving 11 bases between the germline ends. The CDR3 has 13 amino acids. This chain's CDR3 is CASSPSAVNEQFF. The part of the CDR3 DNA that was read is TGTGCCAGCAGCCCGTCAGCGGTCAATGAG.

Worth noting for this clone: The read ends 3 residues early relative to the CDR3; the germline J gene fills the gap. V usage is TRBV29-1 and J usage is TRBJ1-2, with no clear D. V lost 5 bases and J lost 4, with 8 bases in between. This CDR3 spans 11 amino acids. In germline, CDR1 is SQVTM, CDR2 ANQGSEA. The CDR3 DNA, read in part, is TGCAGCGTTCAGGATTCCTATGGC. It encodes CSVQDSYG. The complete CDR3 protein is CSVQDSYGYTF.

Concerning this clone: The missing CDR3 end, 3 residues past where the read stops, is filled in from the germline J gene. The chain links TRBV30 to TRBJ2-5, with a possible D match to TRBD2 (6 bases). The V end was cut by 2 bases, the J end by 6 bases, with 19 bases between. CDR1 and CDR2 (germline): GTSNPN, SVGIG (reference sequence). The CDR3 is 15 amino acids. CDR3 sequence: CAWSHATDAGKTQYF. The covered CDR3 bases are TGTGCCTGGAGTCACGCCACCGACGCGGGGAAGACC.

Concerning this clone itself: From the germline J gene comes the end of the CDR3, since the read stops 3 residues before it. The chain joins TRBV5-1 to TRBJ2-3, with D possibly matching TRBD2 (5 bases). V was pared by 0 bases and J by 0 bases, with 11 bases between. This CDR3 spans 16 amino acids. The V gene's germline CDR1 is SGHRS and CDR2 YFSETQ. The DNA read from the CDR3 is TGCGCCAGCAGCTTGGGTCGGGGAGCTAGCACAGATACG. Translation: CASSLGRGASTDT. Given in full, the CDR3 is CASSLGRGASTDTQYF.

Regarding this clone: Read sequence stops 3 residues before the CDR3 end, and the germline J gene provides the missing end. The J gene is TRBJ2-1, the V gene TRBV7-9; TRBD1 might be the D (5 bases). The germline V and J ends were trimmed by 2 bases and 3 bases, with 5 bases remaining between them. CDR3 length: 13 residues. Looked up from germline, CDR1 is SEHNR and CDR2 is FQNEAQ (reference sequence). The sequenced part of the CDR3 DNA is TGTGCCAGCAGCTTAAGGGGCTACAATGAG. Translated: CASSLRGYNE. The complete CDR3 sequence is CASSLRGYNEQFF.

In regard to this clone: From the germline J gene comes the end of the CDR3, since the read stops 3 residues before it. V and J are TRBV29-1 and TRBJ2-5; perhaps TRBD1 as D (5 bases). Trimming took 1 base from V and 5 from J, leaving 8 bases between them. The length of the CDR3 is 12 residues. Germline CDR1 and CDR2: SQVTM and ANQGSEA. CDR3 bases read: TGCAGCGTTGAAGCCCCAGGGGAGACC. Translating it yields CSVEAPGET. The entire CDR3 is CSVEAPGETQYF. The variable domain in full, with the rest retrieved from reference TRBV29-1 and TRBJ2-5, is SAVISQKPSRDICQRGTSLTIQCQVDSQVTMMFWYRQQPGQSLTLIATANQGSEATYESGFVIDKFPISRPNLTFSTLTVSNMSPEDSSIYLCSVEAPGETQYFGPGTRLLVL.

On this clone: The sequenced fragment ends 3 residues before the CDR3 boundary, so the rest is inferred from the germline J gene. V gene TRBV7-8 combines with J gene TRBJ2-7; a weak D match, TRBD1 (6 bases). CDR3 length: 15 residues. The V end lost 1 base, the J end lost 3 bases, and 13 bases lay between the germline ends. Germline lookup yields CDR1 SGHVS and CDR2 FQNEAQ. CDR3 bases read: TGTGCCAGCAGCTTAGGAGTGGGGGCACGCTACGAG. It encodes CASSLGVGARYE. The CDR3 in its entirety is CASSLGVGARYEQYF.

Notes on this clone: The read is 3 residues too short to cover the CDR3 end, so that end is filled in from the germline J gene. V gene TRBV6-1 combines with J gene TRBJ1-2; D may be TRBD1 (5 bases). The V and J ends lost 0 bases and 4 bases respectively, with 12 bases between them. CDR1 is MNHNS, CDR2 SASEGT, per germline. This CDR3 comprises 15 residues. The CDR3 sequence: CASSEAAAGSYGYTF. The CDR3 bases that were read are TGTGCCAGCAGTGAAGCGGCGGCAGGGTCCTATGGC.

Of note for this clone: The read gets to within 3 residues of the CDR3 end, and the germline J gene fills in the rest. The V gene is TRBV6-1, the J gene TRBJ1-2; D gene uncertain. Per germline, CDR1 MNHNS and CDR2 SASEGT. Trimming pared 2 bases from V and 4 bases from J, leaving 20 bases between. The CDR3 is 17 amino acids. The CDR3 region is CASSERTPPGGRYGYTF. Partial CDR3 DNA: TGTGCCAGCAGTGAAAGAACCCCCCCCGGAGGGCGCTATGGC.

About this clone itself: The CDR3 end is not reached by the read, which stops 3 residues before it; the germline J gene fills it in. The chain employs TRBV4-1 and TRBJ1-2; tentative D call: TRBD1 (6 bases). CDR1 and CDR2 from the germline V gene are MGHRA and YSYEKL. V lost 5 bases and J lost 7, with 17 bases in between. The length of the CDR3 is 14 residues. The CDR3 sequence: CASSSPGVGPGYTF. The covered CDR3 bases are TGCGCCAGCAGCTCCCCAGGGGTGGGGCCTGGC.